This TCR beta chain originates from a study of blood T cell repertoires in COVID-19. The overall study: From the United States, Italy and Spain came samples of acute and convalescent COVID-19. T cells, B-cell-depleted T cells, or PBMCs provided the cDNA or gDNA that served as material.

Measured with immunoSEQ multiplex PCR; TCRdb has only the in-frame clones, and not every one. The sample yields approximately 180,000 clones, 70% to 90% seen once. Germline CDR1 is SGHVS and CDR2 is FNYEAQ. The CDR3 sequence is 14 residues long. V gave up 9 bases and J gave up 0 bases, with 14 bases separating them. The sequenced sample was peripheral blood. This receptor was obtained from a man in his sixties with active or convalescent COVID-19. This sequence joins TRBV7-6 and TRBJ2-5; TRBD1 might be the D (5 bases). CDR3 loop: CASTLKGYQETQYF. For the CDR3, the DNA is TGTGCCAGTACCTTGAAGGGGTACCAAGAGACCCAGTACTTC.